The 16 T cell receptor beta chains listed next were all sequenced from one sample in a study of blood T cell repertoires in COVID-19. Sequencing was performed with immunoSEQ multiplex PCR; in TCRdb, only in-frame clones are kept and a portion is missing. The sample holds about 140,000 clones, around nine tenths seen once. Sequencing was carried out using peripheral blood. The receptors shown here come from a woman between 55 and 75 years old with acute or convalescent COVID-19.

This chain joins TRBV27 and TRBJ1-6; D remains unclear. Germline V CDR1 and CDR2: MNHEY, SMNVEV (reference sequence). The CDR3 runs to 15 residues. Trimming pared 5 bases from V and 6 bases from J, leaving 14 bases between. The CDR3 here is CASSPSIAANSPLHF. CDR3 DNA sequence: TGTGCCAGCAGTCCATCAATAGCCGCTAATTCACCCCTCCACTTT.

The CDR3 is CASSEGQGPYEQYF. Here the CDR3 DNA reads TGTGCCAGCAGCGAGGGACAGGGACCCTACGAGCAGTACTTC. This chain uses TRBV7-9 with TRBJ2-7; 9 nucleotides match TRBD1. After removal of 5 bases from V and 2 bases from J, the junction contained 4 bases not matched to a gene. The CDR3 sequence is 14 residues long. Germline CDR1 SEHNR, CDR2 FQNEAQ (reference sequence).

This clone was seen only once. J is TRBJ1-5 and V is TRBV30, with TRBD1 identical over 8 bases. The V and J ends lost 2 bases and 6 bases, in that order; junction bases with no gene match: 6. Germline V gene data show CDR1 as GTSNPN and CDR2 as SVGIG (reference sequence). The length of the CDR3 is 14 residues. This chain's CDR3 is CAWSTGGMAQPQHF. CDR3 DNA: TGTGCCTGGAGTACAGGGGGGATGGCTCAGCCCCAGCATTTT.

This clone was recorded once. This chain connects TRBV27 to TRBJ1-2; D is unclear. The germline V and J ends were trimmed by 6 bases and 1 base, with 15 bases remaining between them. This CDR3 spans 15 amino acids. Germline CDR1 is MNHEY and CDR2 is SMNVEV (reference sequence). CDR3 loop: CASRFRAGLNYGYTF. The DNA of the CDR3 is TGTGCCAGCAGGTTCCGTGCGGGCCTTAACTATGGCTACACCTTC.

A single count supports this clone. The chain employs TRBV7-8 and TRBJ2-7, with TRBD2 matching over 8 bases. The germline V gene has CDR1 SGHVS and CDR2 FQNEAQ. Trimming cost V 7 bases and J 4 bases; bases outside gene matches: 9. There are 14 residues in the CDR3. CDR3 sequence reads: CASTAGTRVYEQYF. CDR3 sequence (DNA): TGTGCCAGCACGGCCGGGACTAGGGTATACGAGCAGTACTTC.

The chain carries TRBV15 and TRBJ1-1, with D perhaps TRBD1 (5 bases). The CDR3 totals 19 residues. V lost 1 base to trimming and J lost 3 bases, with 24 bases between them. Germline V gene sequence: CDR1 LNHNV, CDR2 YYDKDF (reference sequence). CDR3 DNA sequence: TGTGCCACCAGCAGAGGAGCCTTGAACAGGTTCACGGGGGACACTGAAGCTTTCTTT. Its translation: CATSRGALNRFTGDTEAFF.

This chain uses TRBV19 with TRBJ1-1; D is unclear. Germline V gene lookup returns CDR1 LNHDA and CDR2 SQIVND (reference sequence). This CDR3 has 12 residues. Trimming removed 4 bases at V and 2 bases at J, with 5 bases between. The CDR3 loop is CASSTLNTEAFF. As DNA, the CDR3 is TGTGCCAGTAGTACCCTCAACACTGAAGCTTTCTTT.

The rearrangement joins TRBV24-1 to TRBJ2-1; D perhaps matches TRBD2 (5 bases). V was pared by 3 bases and J by 0 bases, with 35 bases between. Germline-derived CDR1 and CDR2 are KGHDR and SFDVKD. This CDR3 spans 24 amino acids. The CDR3 nucleotides read TGTGCCACCAGTGATCCCCGGAGGAGCGTAGCGACTTTCAGAGGAAAAAGCTCCTACAATGAGCAGTTCTTC. It yields the protein CATSDPRRSVATFRGKSSYNEQFF.

V usage is TRBV30 and J usage is TRBJ1-2, with 7 bases aligning to TRBD1. This CDR3 comprises 15 residues. Germline CDR1 and CDR2: GTSNPN and SVGIG (reference sequence). With 1 base clipped from V and 7 bases from J, the junction kept 12 bases outside the gene matches. For the CDR3, the DNA is TGTGCCTGGAGTGGACAGGGCCCTACCTCTGGTGGCTACACCTTC. This gives the protein CAWSGQGPTSGGYTF. Using reference TRBV30 and TRBJ1-2 for the parts outside the CDR3, the full variable domain is SQTIHQWPATLVQPVGSPLSLECTVEGTSNPNLYWYRQAAGRGLQLLFYSVGIGQISSEVPQNLSASRPQDRQFILSSKKLLLSDSGFYLCAWSGQGPTSGGYTFGSGTRLTVV.

This clone was seen once. The chain combines TRBV28 with TRBJ1-4; 9 bases align to TRBD1. CDR1 and CDR2 from the germline V gene are MDHEN and SYDVKM. The CDR3 extends over 15 amino acids. V shed 4 bases, J shed 7 bases, and the junction held 7 bases outside the gene matches. CDR3 nucleotides: TGTGCCAGCAGTTCCCCGACAGGGGGAAGTGAAAAACTGTTTTTT. Translating gives CASSSPTGGSEKLFF.

This clone was recorded once. The chain combines TRBV18 with TRBJ2-7; a possible D gene is TRBD1 (5 bases). From germline, CDR1 is KGHSH and CDR2 LQKENI. V was clipped by 0 bases and J by 4 bases, with 13 bases between them. The CDR3 spans 15 residues. Here the CDR3 reads CASSPPLDTLYEQYF. CDR3 sequence (DNA): TGTGCCAGCTCACCACCACTGGACACTCTATACGAGCAGTACTTC.

V is TRBV11-1 and J is TRBJ2-1, with D perhaps TRBD1 (6 bases). Germline CDR1 is SGHAT and CDR2 is FQDESV (reference sequence). With 2 bases removed from V and 8 bases from J, the gap between germline ends came to 10 bases. CDR3 length: 13 residues. The CDR3 DNA reads TGTGCCAGCAGCTTACAGGGGCGGGATGAGCAGTTCTTC. Translated: CASSLQGRDEQFF.

The chain's CDR3 is CASSEEVQPNTEAFF. The CDR3 nucleotides are TGCGCCAGCAGTGAGGAAGTACAACCGAACACTGAAGCTTTCTTT. The chain has TRBV5-1 and TRBJ1-1; D is undetermined. CDR3 length: 15 amino acids. V was shortened by 5 bases and J by 1 base, with 15 bases between the two germline ends. CDR1 SGHRS and CDR2 YFSETQ come from the germline V gene.

This clone came up once. This chain links TRBV18 with TRBJ2-2; TRBD2 is a possible D gene (6 bases). The CDR3 is 15 amino acids. Looked up from germline, CDR1 is KGHSH and CDR2 is LQKENI. The germline V and J ends were trimmed by 4 bases and 1 base, with 10 bases remaining between them. The CDR3 region is CASSRPSENTGELFF. In nucleotides, the CDR3 is TGTGCCAGCTCACGCCCTAGCGAGAACACCGGGGAGCTGTTTTTT.

V usage is TRBV10-3 and J usage is TRBJ1-3; no reliable D call. This CDR3 contains 14 residues. From germline, CDR1 is ENHRY and CDR2 SYGVKD. With 7 bases removed from V and 0 bases from J, the gap between germline ends came to 10 bases. The CDR3 here is CAITVGLSGNTIYF. The CDR3 region has the DNA TGTGCCATCACCGTGGGCCTCTCTGGAAACACCATATATTTT.

The genes are TRBV24-1 and TRBJ2-1, with D possibly being TRBD2 (7 bases). V was cut by 2 bases and J by 4 bases, with 17 bases left in between. CDR3 length equals 17 residues. Per germline, CDR1 KGHDR and CDR2 SFDVKD. For the CDR3, the DNA is TGTGCCACCAGTGATTACCCGGGGGGAGGGGGTTACAATGAGCAGTTCTTC. Protein product: CATSDYPGGGGYNEQFF.